Listed below are T cell receptor beta chains from one sample, sequenced in a study of cytomegalovirus exposure and HLA in healthy donors. Sequencing was performed with immunoSEQ multiplex PCR; in TCRdb, only in-frame clones are kept and a portion is missing. This repertoire shows 150,000 to 200,000 clones, 77% found once; its top ten account for 3.7%. Sequenced material: PBMCs. Source of these receptors: a woman aged 55-70 years in good health and CMV-seropositive. CDR3s leave out the opening cysteine and the closing phenylalanine or tryptophan. Each record gives: J gene, V gene, CDR3 protein.

>TRBJ2-5|TRBV11-3
ASSSRGPDTETQY
>TRBJ2-7|TRBV7-9
ASSRTALWDEQY
>TRBJ1-5|TRBV15
ATSRDRSGEPQH
>TRBJ2-2|TRBV5-6
ASSLWASWETGELF
>TRBJ1-1|TRBV10-3
AIRLDTLNTEAF
>TRBJ2-6|TRBV9
ASSVRQVIGANVLT
>TRBJ1-5|TRBV12-5
ASNDGDSNQPQH
>TRBJ2-5|TRBV19
ASSIALLGTQY
>TRBJ1-4|TRBV6-6
ASSQDRGGEKLF
>TRBJ2-7|TRBV2
ASRRDRAVSYEQY
>TRBJ2-7|TRBV18
ASSPLAAGYEQY
>TRBJ2-2|TRBV19
ASSFSPGLPTGELF
>TRBJ1-4|TRBV11-2
ASSSGNGRNEKLF
>TRBJ2-5|TRBV7-7
ASSHRLAGGGQETQY
>TRBJ1-2|TRBV5-3
ARSEDRTYLYGYT
>TRBJ2-7|TRBV28
ASSLDRGKVYEQY
>TRBJ1-5|TRBV30
AWSLQDSTQH
>TRBJ2-7|TRBV7-2
ASSLRGGWDEQY
>TRBJ1-5|TRBV7-9
ASSSTDSNQPQH
>TRBJ2-3|TRBV7-8
ASSTLFGGTDTQY
>TRBJ2-1|TRBV6-1
ASSEIPRDRGNENEQF
>TRBJ2-3|TRBV4-3
ASSQDPLAGSYTDTQY
>TRBJ2-7|TRBV18
ASSPAGGAGYEQY
>TRBJ2-7|TRBV11-1
ASSLGQGRYEQY
>TRBJ1-5|TRBV7-9
ASSASWTASNQPQH
>TRBJ1-4|TRBV14
ASSQDSPGQGFEKLF
>TRBJ2-6|TRBV6-5
ASSLGGSSGANGLT
>TRBJ1-2|TRBV4-3
ASSPGFGTDYGYT
>TRBJ1-1|TRBV21-1
ASRFRDECTEAF
>TRBJ2-7|TRBV28
ASSKLADKQY
>TRBJ2-3|TRBV7-8
ASSLRDRSTDTQY
>TRBJ2-3|TRBV19
ASSMGQKTDTQY
>TRBJ1-2|TRBV12-2
ASRFRWTEQT
>TRBJ1-6|TRBV30
AWRGGNNSPLH
>TRBJ2-1|TRBV7-2
ASSPTRGGEQF
>TRBJ2-5|TRBV2
ASSAFGTSGETQY
>TRBJ1-4|TRBV5-4
ASSLGQGREKLF
>TRBJ2-7|TRBV25-1
ASGQAGTGGEQY
>TRBJ2-7|TRBV4-2
ASSQQTSGGVSSYEQY
>TRBJ1-4|TRBV18
ASSRDTGWQEKLF
>TRBJ2-3|TRBV5-1
ASSFGLATPTDTQY
>TRBJ1-5|TRBV7-2
ASSLSANQPQH
>TRBJ2-2|TRBV7-3
ASSSTTNTGELF
>TRBJ2-7|TRBV6-5
ASSQGVIYEQY
>TRBJ2-5|TRBV30
AWSLASGETQY
>TRBJ2-1|TRBV4-1
ASSQVEGIGYNEQF
>TRBJ2-5|TRBV7-2
ASRGGGYQETQY
>TRBJ1-3|TRBV9
ASSATTGLAAGNTIY
>TRBJ2-5|TRBV18
ASSVTEEETQY
>NA|TRBV4-2
ASSHTESGFSYEQY
>TRBJ2-7|TRBV14
ASSQGVDLNYEQY
>TRBJ1-4|TRBV2
ASNTRGGLKLF
>TRBJ2-2|TRBV5-1
ASSANRAPNTGELF